This T cell receptor beta chain emerged from a study of blood T cells in healthy people across ages. Study overall: Roughly one uniquely barcoded beta molecule per two T cells was captured.

As concerns this clonotype: The junction and the germline gene differ at one end; a read error may be behind it.

The CDR3 loop spans 13 amino acids. CDR1 is DFQATT, CDR2 SNEGSKA, per germline (reference sequence). The use of a sample-barcoded 5' primer and a J-beta primer mix characterized a second PCR of about 7 to 12 cycles. TCRdb re-derived calls from the 5' RACE reads in MiXCR, one entry per CDR3 protein. The data hold some 710,000 distinct CDR3 sequences, with about 20% observed a single time. Collection of ten milliliters of peripheral blood was performed for each donor. The chain has TRBV20-1 and TRBJ2-3, with 8 bases identical to TRBD2. The TCR originated in a man aged 70-80 years in good health. Sequences were obtained from blood. CDR3 bases: TGCGGTGCTGAGACTAGCGGCACAGATACGCAGTATTTT. This translates into CGAETSGTDTQYF.